This T cell receptor beta chain emerged from a study of vaccination effects on CD4 cells after COVID-19. Study-level information: Expansion of antigen-specific CD4+ T cells with viral peptide pools was carried out by the ViraFEST assay before sequencing. Either the BNT162b2 or mRNA-1273 vaccine was given to participants in two doses. Two million PBMC were seeded per well and grown in the presence of roughly 9.3 IU/ml IL-2 and about 10 ug/ml peptides.

CDR1 and CDR2 (germline): GTSNPN, SVGIG (reference sequence). This CDR3 is 14 amino acids long. Deletions cut 2 bases from V and 6 bases from J, with 13 bases between. Culture lasted 10 days before CD4+ T cell isolation. Concerning this clone: Antigen unknown.

General study findings and limits: Early post-infection timepoints were absent, and convalescent patients were few.

Only in-frame clones appear in the TCRdb table, and some are missing; sequencing was by immunoSEQ multiplex PCR. The sample records tens of thousands of clones, 50% to 80% being singletons. This specimen consisted of CD4+ T cells from PBMCs cultured without peptide, obtained before COVID-19 vaccination. The clonotype comes from a human donor who received a COVID-19 vaccine. This chain joins TRBV30 and TRBJ2-2, with D perhaps matching TRBD1 or TRBD2 (5 bases each). DNA for the CDR3: TGTGCCTGGAGTATGGGGACGACGGCCGGGGAGCTGTTTTTT. Encoded protein: CAWSMGTTAGELFF. The variable domain in full, with the rest retrieved from reference TRBV30 and TRBJ2-2, is SQTIHQWPATLVQPVGSPLSLECTVEGTSNPNLYWYRQAAGRGLQLLFYSVGIGQISSEVPQNLSASRPQDRQFILSSKKLLLSDSGFYLCAWSMGTTAGELFFGEGSRLTVL.